This TCR beta chain was found in a study of blood T cell repertoires in COVID-19. Study-level background: Samples representing acute and convalescent COVID-19 were sourced from the United States, Italy and Spain.

Individuals aged about 18 to 89 years were recruited from about two dozen US areas. Which cohort a participant joined came from the clinical history participants gave. Profiled with immunoSEQ multiplex PCR; TCRdb holds only in-frame clones, not every one. The sample yields about 250,000 clones, roughly 85% seen once. V shed 6 bases and J shed 3 bases, with 12 bases lying between them. Germline V gene data show CDR1 as MNHNY and CDR2 as SVGAGI (reference sequence). CDR3 length: 13 amino acids. This chain links TRBV6-6 with TRBJ2-7; tentatively, D is TRBD1 (6 bases). Sequencing was performed on PBMCs or T cells enriched from blood (not recorded which). The sequence was collected from a woman between 50 and 59 years old with acute COVID-19. The CDR3 region has the DNA TGTGCCAGCAGCAATGGGGGCGTCTACGAGCAGTACTTC. This encodes CASSNGGVYEQYF.